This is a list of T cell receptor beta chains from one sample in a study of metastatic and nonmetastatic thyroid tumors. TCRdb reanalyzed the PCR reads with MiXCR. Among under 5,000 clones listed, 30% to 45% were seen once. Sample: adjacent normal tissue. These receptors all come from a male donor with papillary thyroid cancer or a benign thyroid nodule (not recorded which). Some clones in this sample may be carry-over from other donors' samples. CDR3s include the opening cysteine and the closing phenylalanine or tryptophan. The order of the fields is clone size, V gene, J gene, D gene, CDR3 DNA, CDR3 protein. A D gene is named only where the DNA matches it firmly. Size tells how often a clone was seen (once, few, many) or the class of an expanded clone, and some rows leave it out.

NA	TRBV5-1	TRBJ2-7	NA	TGCGCCAGCAGCGGACCCCCATATAACGAGCAGTACTTC	CASSGPPYNEQYF
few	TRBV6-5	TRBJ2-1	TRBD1	TGTGCCAGCAGACTCGAGGGGGCCAAACCTTACAATGAGCAGTTCTTC	CASRLEGAKPYNEQFF
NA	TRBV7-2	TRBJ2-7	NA	TGTGCCAGCAGCTTTTTTAGGGGGTACGAGCAGTACTTC	CASSFFRGYEQYF
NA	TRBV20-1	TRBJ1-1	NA	TGCAGTGCTGGACAGAACACTGAAGCTTTCTTT	CSAGQNTEAFF
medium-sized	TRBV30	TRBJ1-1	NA	TGTGCCTGGAGTGGCCAGGGGATCTGGAGCACTGAAGCTTTCTTT	CAWSGQGIWSTEAFF
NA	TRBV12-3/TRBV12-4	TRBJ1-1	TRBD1	TGTGCCAGCAGTTTTATTGACAGGGGCACTGAAGCTTTCTTT	CASSFIDRGTEAFF
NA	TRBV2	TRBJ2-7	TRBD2	TGTGCCAGCAGTGACGGATCTAGCGGCCGCGGGGGGGACGAGCAGTACTTC	CASSDGSSGRGGDEQYF
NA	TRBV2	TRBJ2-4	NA	TGTGCCAGCAATCCGACAGCAACGAGGGACATTCAGTACTTC	CASNPTATRDIQYF
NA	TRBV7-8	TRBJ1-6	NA	TGTGCCAACAGCCGACATGGAAAGCCAGGCGGTAATTCACCCCTCCACTTT	CANSRHGKPGGNSPLHF
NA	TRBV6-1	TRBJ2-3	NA	TGTGCCAGCAGTGAAGTCCCGGTGGGGCCGTCGGATACGCAGTATTTT	CASSEVPVGPSDTQYF
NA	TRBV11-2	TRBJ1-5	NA	TGTGCCAGCAGCCCCATTAGGGGCCGAGGTTCCTCTAATAATCAGCCCCAGCATTTT	CASSPIRGRGSSNNQPQHF
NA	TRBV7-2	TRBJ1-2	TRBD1	TGTGCCAGCAGCCCTAGGGGACAGGGAGTTTATGGCTACACCTTC	CASSPRGQGVYGYTF
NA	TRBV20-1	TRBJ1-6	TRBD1	TGCAGTGCTAAAGGTCCAGGGGGCTCGAATTCACCCCTCCACTTT	CSAKGPGGSNSPLHF
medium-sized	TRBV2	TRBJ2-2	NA	TGTGCCAGCACGTACACCGGGGAGCTGTTTTTT	CASTYTGELFF
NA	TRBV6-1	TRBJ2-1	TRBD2	TGTGCCAGCAGGCCTAGCGGGGGGTACAATGAGCAGTTCTTC	CASRPSGGYNEQFF
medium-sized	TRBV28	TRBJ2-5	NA	TGTGCCAGCAGTTTTTACGGCAACCAAAGAGAGACCCAGTACTTC	CASSFYGNQRETQYF
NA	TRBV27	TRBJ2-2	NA	TGTGCCAGCAGTTTAGGCAGTGGCAGTGAACCTTTCTTT	CASSLGSGSEPFF
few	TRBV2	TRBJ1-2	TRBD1	TGTGCCAGCACCATACAGGGGGCCGGTGGCTACACCTTC	CASTIQGAGGYTF
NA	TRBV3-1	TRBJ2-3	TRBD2	TGTGCCAGCAGCCAATCTGAGGCGGGAGTCGCAGATACGCAGTATTTT	CASSQSEAGVADTQYF
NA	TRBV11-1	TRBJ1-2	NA	TGTGCCAGCAGCCAGGGTGGGGGGGCGCAGGACTATGGCTACACCTTC	CASSQGGGAQDYGYTF
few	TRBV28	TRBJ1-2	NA	TGTGCCAGCCGAAGACAGAACCTTTATGGCTACACCTTC	CASRRQNLYGYTF
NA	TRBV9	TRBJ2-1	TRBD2	TGTGCCAGCAGCCCCGGGGGGAGGGACAATGAGCAGTTCTTC	CASSPGGRDNEQFF
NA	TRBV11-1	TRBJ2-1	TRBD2	TGTGCCAGCAGCTTAGCGCCTAGCGGGGGAAACAATGAGCAGTTCTTC	CASSLAPSGGNNEQFF